The present T cell receptor (beta chain) was sequenced within a study of T cells after yellow fever vaccination. Trimming removed 6 bases from V and 4 bases from J; junction bases left unmatched: 6. CDR1 is DFQATT, CDR2 SNEGSKA, per germline (reference sequence). The CDR3 contains 15 residues. TCRdb processed the 5' RACE reads anew with MiXCR; each CDR3 protein has one entry. Among under 150,000 distinct CDR3 sequences, around 7.7% were seen once, and the ten largest hold less than 0.95%. This clonotype showed up many times. V is TRBV20-1 and J is TRBJ2-3, with 14 bases aligning to TRBD2. The TCR originated in a young man who received the YFV17D yellow fever vaccine. Sequencing was performed on CD4+ T cells sorted from PBMCs, taken 5 days after the yellow fever booster vaccination. CDR3 bases: TGCAGTGCCGCGACTAGCGGGAGGGTGCCAGATACGCAGTATTTT. This codes for CSAATSGRVPDTQYF.